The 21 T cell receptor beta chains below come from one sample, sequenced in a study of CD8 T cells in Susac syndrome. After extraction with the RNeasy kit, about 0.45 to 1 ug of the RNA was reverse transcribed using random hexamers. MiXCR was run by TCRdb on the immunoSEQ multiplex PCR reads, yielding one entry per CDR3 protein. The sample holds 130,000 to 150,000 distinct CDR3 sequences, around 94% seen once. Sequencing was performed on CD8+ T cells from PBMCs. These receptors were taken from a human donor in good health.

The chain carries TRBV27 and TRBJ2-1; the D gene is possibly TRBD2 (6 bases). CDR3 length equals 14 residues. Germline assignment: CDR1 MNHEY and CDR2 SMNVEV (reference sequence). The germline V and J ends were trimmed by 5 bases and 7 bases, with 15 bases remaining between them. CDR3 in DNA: TGTGCCAGCAGTCCCGGAGGGCCCTTGAATGAGCAGTTCTTC. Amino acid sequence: CASSPGGPLNEQFF.

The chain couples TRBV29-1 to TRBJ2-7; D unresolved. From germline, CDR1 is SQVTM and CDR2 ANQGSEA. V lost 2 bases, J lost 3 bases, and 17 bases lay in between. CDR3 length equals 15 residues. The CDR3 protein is CSVEIDQEPNYEQYF. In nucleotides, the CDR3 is TGCAGCGTTGAAATAGATCAGGAACCCAACTACGAGCAGTACTTC.

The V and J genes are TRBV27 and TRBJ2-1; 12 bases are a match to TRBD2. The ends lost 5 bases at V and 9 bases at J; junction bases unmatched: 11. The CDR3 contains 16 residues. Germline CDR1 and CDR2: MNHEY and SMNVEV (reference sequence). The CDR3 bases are TGTGCCAGCAGTCCCTTCGTGACTAGCGGGAGCGCTGAGCAGTTCTTC. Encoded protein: CASSPFVTSGSAEQFF.

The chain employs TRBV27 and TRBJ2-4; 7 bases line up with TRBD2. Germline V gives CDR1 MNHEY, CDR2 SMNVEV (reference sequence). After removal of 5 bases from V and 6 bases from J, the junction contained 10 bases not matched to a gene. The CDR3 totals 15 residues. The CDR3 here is CASSDEGLTLNIQYF. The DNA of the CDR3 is TGTGCCAGCAGTGACGAGGGACTAACCCTAAACATTCAGTACTTC.

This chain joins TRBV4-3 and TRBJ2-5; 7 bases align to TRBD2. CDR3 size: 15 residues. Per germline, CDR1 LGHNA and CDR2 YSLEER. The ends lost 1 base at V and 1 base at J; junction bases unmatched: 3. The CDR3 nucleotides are TGCGCCAGCAGCCAAGTATTAGCGGGCCAAGAGACCCAGTACTTC. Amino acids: CASSQVLAGQETQYF.

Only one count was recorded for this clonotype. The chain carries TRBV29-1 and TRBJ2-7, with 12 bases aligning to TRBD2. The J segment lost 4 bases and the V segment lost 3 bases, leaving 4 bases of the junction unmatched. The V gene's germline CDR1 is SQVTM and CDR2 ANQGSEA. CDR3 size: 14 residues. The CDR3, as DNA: TGCAGCGTTGATTCAGGACTAGCGGGATACGAGCAGTACTTC. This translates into CSVDSGLAGYEQYF.

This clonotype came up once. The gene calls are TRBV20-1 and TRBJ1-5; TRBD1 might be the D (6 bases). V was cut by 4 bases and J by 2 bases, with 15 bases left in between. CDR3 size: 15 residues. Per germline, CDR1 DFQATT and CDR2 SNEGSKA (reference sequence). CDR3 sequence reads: CSANQGGAGNQPQHF. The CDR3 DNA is TGCAGTGCTAATCAAGGGGGGGCCGGCAATCAGCCCCAGCATTTT.

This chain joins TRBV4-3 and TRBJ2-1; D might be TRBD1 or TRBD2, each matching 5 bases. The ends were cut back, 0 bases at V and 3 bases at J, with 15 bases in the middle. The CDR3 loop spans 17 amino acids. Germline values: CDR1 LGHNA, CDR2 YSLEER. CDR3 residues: CASSQDPSGTVYNEQFF. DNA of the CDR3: TGCGCCAGCAGCCAAGATCCCTCCGGGACGGTCTACAATGAGCAGTTCTTC.

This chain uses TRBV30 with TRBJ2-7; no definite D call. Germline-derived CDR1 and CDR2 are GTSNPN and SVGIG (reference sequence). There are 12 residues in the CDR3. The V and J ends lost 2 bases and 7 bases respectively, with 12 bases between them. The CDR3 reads CAWSPRLGEQYF. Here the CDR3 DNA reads TGTGCCTGGAGTCCCAGGCTGGGGGAGCAGTACTTC.

The CDR3 sequence: CAWSVGTARWDEQFF. The CDR3 nucleotides are TGTGCCTGGAGTGTAGGGACAGCCCGGTGGGATGAGCAGTTCTTC. V gene TRBV30 combines with J gene TRBJ2-1, with TRBD1 matching over 7 bases. J gave up 8 bases and V 0 bases, and 10 bases lay outside the gene matches. The V gene's germline CDR1 is GTSNPN and CDR2 SVGIG (reference sequence). CDR3 length equals 15 residues.

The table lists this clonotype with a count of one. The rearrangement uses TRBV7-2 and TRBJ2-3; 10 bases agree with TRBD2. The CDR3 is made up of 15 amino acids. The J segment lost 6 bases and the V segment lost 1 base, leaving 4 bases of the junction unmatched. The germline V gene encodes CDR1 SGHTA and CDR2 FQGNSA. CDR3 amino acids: CASSLEREGADTQYF. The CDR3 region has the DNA TGTGCCAGCAGCTTAGAGCGGGAGGGAGCGGATACGCAGTATTTT.

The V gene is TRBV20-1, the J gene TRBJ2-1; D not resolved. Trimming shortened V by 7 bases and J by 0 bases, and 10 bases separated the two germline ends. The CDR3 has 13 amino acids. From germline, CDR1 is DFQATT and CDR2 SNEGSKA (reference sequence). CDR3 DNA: TGCAGTGTTTCGAAGAGCTCCTACAATGAGCAGTTCTTC. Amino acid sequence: CSVSKSSYNEQFF.

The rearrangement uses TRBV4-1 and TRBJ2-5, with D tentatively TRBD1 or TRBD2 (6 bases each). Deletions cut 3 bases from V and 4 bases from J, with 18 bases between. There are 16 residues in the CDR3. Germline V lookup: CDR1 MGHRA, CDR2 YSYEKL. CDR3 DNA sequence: TGCGCCAGCAGCCACCTCCGGGACACGGAGGGAGAGACCCAGTACTTC. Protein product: CASSHLRDTEGETQYF.

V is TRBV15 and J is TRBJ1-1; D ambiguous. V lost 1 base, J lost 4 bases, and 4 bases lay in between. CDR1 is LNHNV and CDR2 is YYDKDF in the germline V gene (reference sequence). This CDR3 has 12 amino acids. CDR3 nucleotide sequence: TGTGCCACCAGCAGAGCCTCCACTGAAGCTTTCTTT. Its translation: CATSRASTEAFF.

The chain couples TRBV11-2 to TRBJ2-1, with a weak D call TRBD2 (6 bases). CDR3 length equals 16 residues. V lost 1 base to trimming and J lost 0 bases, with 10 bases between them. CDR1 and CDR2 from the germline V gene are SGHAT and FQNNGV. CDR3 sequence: CASSLVAGSSYNEQFF. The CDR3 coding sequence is TGTGCCAGCAGCTTAGTCGCCGGGAGCTCCTACAATGAGCAGTTCTTC.

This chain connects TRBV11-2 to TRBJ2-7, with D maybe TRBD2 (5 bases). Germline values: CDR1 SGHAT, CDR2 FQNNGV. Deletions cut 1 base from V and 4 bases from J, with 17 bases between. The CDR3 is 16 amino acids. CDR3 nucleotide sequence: TGTGCCAGCAGCTTAGCTAGACACCTCGGGGATTACGAGCAGTACTTC. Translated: CASSLARHLGDYEQYF.

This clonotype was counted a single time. In nucleotides, the CDR3 is TGTGCCAGTAGCCCCGGCAGGGAAAATACGCAGTATTTT. As protein: CASSPGRENTQYF. The V call is TRBV19, the J call TRBJ2-3, with D possibly TRBD1 on 5 matching bases. The V end was cut by 6 bases, the J end by 7 bases, with 14 bases between. The V gene's germline CDR1 is LNHDA and CDR2 SQIVND (reference sequence). The CDR3 extends over 13 amino acids.

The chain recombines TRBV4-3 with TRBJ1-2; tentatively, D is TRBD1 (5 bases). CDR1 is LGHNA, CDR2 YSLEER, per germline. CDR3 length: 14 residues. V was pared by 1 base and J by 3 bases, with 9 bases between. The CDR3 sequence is CASSQARGDYGYTF. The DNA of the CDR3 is TGCGCCAGCAGCCAAGCCAGAGGGGACTATGGCTACACCTTC.

The CDR3 DNA sequence: TGTGCCAGCAGCTTAGCAAGGACCGACGCTTTCTTT. This gives the protein CASSLARTDAFF. The chain joins TRBV7-2 to TRBJ1-1; no reliable D call. Germline V gene sequence: CDR1 SGHTA, CDR2 FQGNSA. Trimming cost V 0 bases and J 11 bases, with 10 bases left between them. The CDR3 totals 12 residues.

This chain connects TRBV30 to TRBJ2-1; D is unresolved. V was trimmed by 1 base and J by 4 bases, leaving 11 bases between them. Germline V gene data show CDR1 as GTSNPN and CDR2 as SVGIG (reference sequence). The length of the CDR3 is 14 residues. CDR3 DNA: TGTGCCTGGAGTGGTAAGCCTGGTTACAATGAGCAGTTCTTC. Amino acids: CAWSGKPGYNEQFF.

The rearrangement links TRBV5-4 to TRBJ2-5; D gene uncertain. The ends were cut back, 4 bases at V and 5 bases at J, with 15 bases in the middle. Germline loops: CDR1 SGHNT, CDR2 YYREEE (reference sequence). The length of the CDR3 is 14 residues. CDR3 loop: CASSVYGVPETQYF. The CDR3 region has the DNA TGTGCCAGCAGCGTCTATGGGGTACCGGAGACCCAGTACTTC.